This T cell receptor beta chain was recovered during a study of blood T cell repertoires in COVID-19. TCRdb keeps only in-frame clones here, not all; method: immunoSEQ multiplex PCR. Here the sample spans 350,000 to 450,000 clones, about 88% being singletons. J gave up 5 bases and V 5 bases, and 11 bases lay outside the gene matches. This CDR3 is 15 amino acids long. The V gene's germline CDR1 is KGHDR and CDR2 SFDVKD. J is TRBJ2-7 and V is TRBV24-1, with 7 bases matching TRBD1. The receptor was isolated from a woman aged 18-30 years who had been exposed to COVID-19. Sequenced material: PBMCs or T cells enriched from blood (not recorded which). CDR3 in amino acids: CATSGRQGSLDEQYF. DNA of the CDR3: TGTGCCACCAGTGGTAGACAGGGAAGTTTGGACGAGCAGTACTTC.